One and the same sample provided the 23 T cell receptor beta chains below, sequenced in a study of T cell responses to AZD1222 COVID-19 vaccine. TCRdb's copy holds only in-frame clones and misses some; the assay was immunoSEQ multiplex PCR. The table shows roughly 140,000 clones, with about nine tenths occurring only once. The sample consisted of peripheral blood, taken on day 0 of AZD1222 vaccination. These receptors were collected from an adult in good health.

The chain couples TRBV30 to TRBJ2-2; possible D gene TRBD2, 5 bases. V was shortened by 2 bases and J by 1 base, with 17 bases between the two germline ends. Germline V lookup: CDR1 GTSNPN, CDR2 SVGIG (reference sequence). This CDR3 comprises 17 residues. For the CDR3, the DNA is TGTGCCTGGAGTAAACCCCTCGCGGGCAAGAACACCGGGGAGCTGTTTTTT. Translating gives CAWSKPLAGKNTGELFF.

V is TRBV5-4 and J is TRBJ1-2; weak D call: TRBD1 (5 bases). V was clipped by 0 bases and J by 2 bases, with 14 bases between them. Germline lookup yields CDR1 SGHNT and CDR2 YYREEE (reference sequence). This CDR3 has 16 residues. This chain's CDR3 is CASSLVSGWGNYGYTF. The CDR3, as DNA: TGTGCCAGCAGCTTGGTTAGTGGGTGGGGGAACTATGGCTACACCTTC.

This clone has just one count. The rearrangement uses TRBV4-3 and TRBJ1-2; 12 bases match TRBD1. Trimming removed 5 bases from V and 3 bases from J; junction bases left unmatched: 7. The CDR3 is made up of 16 amino acids. CDR1 is LGHNA and CDR2 is YSLEER in the germline V gene. The CDR3 is CASSATGQGAYYGYTF. As DNA, the CDR3 is TGCGCCAGCAGCGCAACGGGACAGGGGGCTTACTATGGCTACACCTTC.

The chain links TRBV18 to TRBJ2-3, with a tentative D call TRBD1 (5 bases). The CDR3 spans 13 residues. Germline V gene data show CDR1 as KGHSH and CDR2 as LQKENI. Trimming stripped 3 bases from V and 6 bases from J, with 10 bases between. CDR3 region: CASSPIGADTQYF. CDR3 in DNA: TGTGCCAGCTCACCTATTGGGGCGGATACGCAGTATTTT. The complete variable domain, with remaining parts taken from reference TRBV18 and TRBJ2-3, reads NAGVMQNPRHLVRRRGQEARLRCSPMKGHSHVYWYRQLPEEGLKFMVYLQKENIIDESGMPKERFSAEFPKEGPSILRIQQVVRGDSAAYFCASSPIGADTQYFGPGTRLTVL.

The chain couples TRBV5-1 to TRBJ2-7, with TRBD1 matching over 8 bases. The CDR3 contains 14 residues. CDR1 SGHRS and CDR2 YFSETQ come from the germline V gene. Germline trimming cut 1 base from V and 2 bases from J; bases unmatched to any gene: 2. CDR3 sequence (DNA): TGCGCCAGCAGCTTGTGGACAGGGACCTACGAGCAGTACTTC. It specifies CASSLWTGTYEQYF.

The chain links TRBV25-1 to TRBJ1-1; the D gene is possibly TRBD1 (5 bases). Per the germline V gene, CDR1 is MGHDK and CDR2 is SYGVNS. The CDR3 is 13 amino acids. The ends were cut back, 0 bases at V and 11 bases at J, with 13 bases in the middle. The CDR3 nucleotides read TGTGCCAGCAGTGAATATCACCAGGGAACGGCTTTCTTT. This sequence encodes CASSEYHQGTAFF.

The CDR3 nucleotides read TGTGCCAGCAGGGGACAGGGGGGCTTTGGGGAAGCTTTCTTT. This encodes CASRGQGGFGEAFF. The chain couples TRBV28 to TRBJ1-1; 11 positions match TRBD1. The V segment lost 6 bases and the J segment 8 bases; nucleotides outside the gene matches: 8. This CDR3 is built from 14 residues. Germline CDR1 and CDR2: MDHEN and SYDVKM.

This rearrangement joins TRBV7-9 to TRBJ1-1; the D gene is possibly TRBD1 (5 bases). V dropped 1 base and J dropped 10 bases, with 22 bases sitting between them. The CDR3 contains 16 residues. CDR1 is SEHNR, CDR2 FQNEAQ, per germline (reference sequence). This CDR3 is CASSLDTGTTTGGAFF. The CDR3 DNA reads TGTGCCAGCAGCTTAGACACCGGGACGACGACTGGGGGAGCTTTCTTT.

V and J are TRBV7-3 and TRBJ2-1; tentative D call: TRBD2 (6 bases). This CDR3 is built from 12 residues. From germline, CDR1 is SGHTA and CDR2 FQGTGA. V was shortened by 4 bases and J by 7 bases, with 8 bases between the two germline ends. CDR3 loop: CASSSRGNEQFF. CDR3 sequence (DNA): TGTGCCAGCAGCTCCCGGGGGAATGAGCAGTTCTTC.

The V and J genes are TRBV7-2 and TRBJ2-2, with D unresolved. The V gene lost 6 bases and the J gene lost 4 bases, with 12 bases spanning the gap. Germline V gives CDR1 SGHTA, CDR2 FQGNSA. The CDR3 spans 14 residues. CDR3 region: CASRLPSRTGELFF. The CDR3 nucleotides are TGTGCCAGCAGACTCCCTTCCCGCACCGGGGAGCTGTTTTTT.

The chain uses TRBV6-2 or TRBV6-3 and TRBJ1-2; 8 nucleotides align to TRBD1. This CDR3 is built from 14 residues. Trimming cost V 7 bases and J 2 bases; bases outside gene matches: 6. Germline V gene lookup returns CDR1 MNHEY and CDR2 SVGEGT. CDR3 region: CASTPDRANYGYTF. The DNA of the CDR3 is TGTGCCAGCACCCCGGACAGGGCGAACTATGGCTACACCTTC.

The chain combines TRBV6-5 with TRBJ2-7; D gene unclear. This CDR3 region has 11 residues. Trimming cost V 7 bases and J 6 bases, with 10 bases left between them. Germline V CDR1 and CDR2: MNHEY, SVGAGI. As DNA, the CDR3 is TGTGCCAGCAAAACCCCAGCCGAGCAGTACTTC. It translates to CASKTPAEQYF.

This sequence joins TRBV30 and TRBJ1-6, with 8 positions matching TRBD1. The CDR3 loop spans 16 amino acids. Per the germline V gene, CDR1 is GTSNPN and CDR2 is SVGIG (reference sequence). Unmatched junction bases numbered 9, after V lost 3 bases and J lost 5 bases. The CDR3 DNA follows: TGTGCCTGGAGGGCTGGACAGGGACCCAATAATTCACCCCTCCACTTT. It codes for CAWRAGQGPNNSPLHF.

The CDR3 DNA follows: TGTGCCAGCAGCTCGGCGCGCCGTGAGGATCCCCAGCATTTT. This codes for CASSSARREDPQHF. V gene TRBV28 combines with J gene TRBJ1-5, with D unresolved. CDR1 and CDR2 (germline): MDHEN, SYDVKM. Deletions cut 6 bases from V and 10 bases from J, with 19 bases between. The CDR3 runs to 14 residues.

This chain connects TRBV27 to TRBJ2-7; TRBD1 aligns across 9 bases. Germline loops: CDR1 MNHEY, CDR2 SMNVEV (reference sequence). With V trimmed by 5 bases and J by 6 bases, 11 bases remained unmatched. CDR3 length equals 15 residues. The CDR3 bases are TGTGCCAGCAGTCCTACAGGGGGCTGGGTCTCCGAGCAGTACTTC. Its protein product is CASSPTGGWVSEQYF.

The CDR3 loop reads CAWSGASDEKLFF. The CDR3 bases are TGTGCCTGGAGTGGGGCAAGCGATGAAAAACTGTTTTTT. The rearrangement uses TRBV30 and TRBJ1-4, with unresolved D. The CDR3 contains 13 residues. The germline V gene encodes CDR1 GTSNPN and CDR2 SVGIG (reference sequence). Deletions cut 1 base from V and 6 bases from J, with 9 bases between.

This clone was observed once. V usage is TRBV6-2 or TRBV6-3 and J usage is TRBJ2-5; a possible D gene is TRBD2 (5 bases). The CDR3 runs 14 residues. CDR1 and CDR2 from the germline V gene are MNHEY and SVGEGT. V shed 4 bases and J shed 7 bases, with 16 bases lying between them. The CDR3 DNA follows: TGTGCCAGCAGTTCCCTCGAGGACTTCGGGACCCAGTACTTC. This codes for CASSSLEDFGTQYF.

V gene TRBV6-5 combines with J gene TRBJ2-7; 10 bases match TRBD2. Germline V gene sequence: CDR1 MNHEY, CDR2 SVGAGI. With 0 bases clipped from V and 4 bases from J, the junction kept 3 bases outside the gene matches. The CDR3 spans 15 residues. The CDR3 loop is CASSYSTSGRYEQYF. CDR3 bases: TGTGCCAGCAGTTACTCGACTAGCGGGCGGTACGAGCAGTACTTC.

Remarks on this clone: Other DNA sequences in the same sample also yield this CDR3. The chain uses TRBV19 and TRBJ2-7; a weak D match, TRBD1 (5 bases). The CDR3 sequence is 15 residues long. Between the trimmed V and J ends, which lost 1 base and 4 bases, there was a span of 14 bases. The germline V gene has CDR1 LNHDA and CDR2 SQIVND (reference sequence). The CDR3 reads CASSIGTGELYEQYF. For the CDR3, the DNA is TGTGCCAGTAGTATAGGAACAGGCGAATTATACGAGCAGTACTTC.

The chain couples TRBV27 to TRBJ2-7, with a possible D match to TRBD1 (5 bases). Trimming shortened V by 2 bases and J by 4 bases, and 12 bases separated the two germline ends. Germline assignment: CDR1 MNHEY and CDR2 SMNVEV (reference sequence). The CDR3 totals 14 residues. For the CDR3, the DNA is TGTGCCAGCAGTTTAAGGGGTATTTTGTACGAGCAGTACTTC. Translating it yields CASSLRGILYEQYF.

The chain is built from TRBV5-6 and TRBJ1-5; maybe TRBD1 (5 bases). This CDR3 is built from 15 residues. Germline CDR1 is SGHDT and CDR2 is YYEEEE. Deletions cut 0 bases from V and 6 bases from J, with 13 bases between. CDR3 loop: CASSLGRVDAQPQHF. The DNA for the CDR3 is TGTGCCAGCAGCTTGGGCAGGGTGGATGCTCAGCCCCAGCATTTT.

Here the CDR3 reads CASSPAGGTDTQYF. CDR3 coding DNA: TGTGCCAGCAGCCCAGCTGGAGGGACAGATACGCAGTATTTT. The V gene is TRBV5-5, the J gene TRBJ2-3; TRBD2 is a possible D gene (6 bases). V was pared by 4 bases and J by 3 bases, with 12 bases between. In germline, CDR1 is SGHKS, CDR2 YYEKEE (reference sequence). This CDR3 has 14 amino acids.

The chain recombines TRBV19 with TRBJ1-1; D gene unclear. CDR3 length: 14 amino acids. Per the germline V gene, CDR1 is LNHDA and CDR2 is SQIVND (reference sequence). V lost 1 base, J lost 5 bases, and 11 bases lay in between. In DNA form, the CDR3 reads TGTGCCAGTAGTATAGGCTTGTCGGGGACTGAAGCTTTCTTT. Translated, it gives CASSIGLSGTEAFF. Complete variable domain (other parts from reference TRBV19 and TRBJ1-1): DGGITQSPKYLFRKEGQNVTLSCEQNLNHDAMYWYRQDPGQGLRLIYYSQIVNDFQKGDIAEGYSVSREKKESFPLTVTSAQKNPTAFYLCASSIGLSGTEAFFGQGTRLTVV.